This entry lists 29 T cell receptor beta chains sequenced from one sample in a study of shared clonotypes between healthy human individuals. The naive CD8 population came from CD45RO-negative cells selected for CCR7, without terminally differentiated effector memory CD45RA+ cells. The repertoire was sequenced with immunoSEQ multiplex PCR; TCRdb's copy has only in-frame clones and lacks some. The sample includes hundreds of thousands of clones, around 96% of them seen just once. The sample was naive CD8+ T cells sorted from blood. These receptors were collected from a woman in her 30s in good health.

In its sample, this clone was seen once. The CDR3 DNA is TGTGCCAGCAGTGAAATGAGGATGGTCACTGAAGCTTTCTTT. Its protein is CASSEMRMVTEAFF. The chain joins TRBV6-1 to TRBJ1-1; D gene ambiguous. Trimming removed 2 bases at V and 4 bases at J, with 11 bases between. This CDR3 is 14 amino acids long. Germline lookup yields CDR1 MNHNS and CDR2 SASEGT.

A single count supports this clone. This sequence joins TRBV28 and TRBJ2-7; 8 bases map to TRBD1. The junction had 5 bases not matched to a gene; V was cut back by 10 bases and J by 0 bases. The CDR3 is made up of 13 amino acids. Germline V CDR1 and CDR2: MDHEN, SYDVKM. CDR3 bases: TGTGCCACCCGGGACAGGAGCTCCTACGAGCAGTACTTC. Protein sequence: CATRDRSSYEQYF.

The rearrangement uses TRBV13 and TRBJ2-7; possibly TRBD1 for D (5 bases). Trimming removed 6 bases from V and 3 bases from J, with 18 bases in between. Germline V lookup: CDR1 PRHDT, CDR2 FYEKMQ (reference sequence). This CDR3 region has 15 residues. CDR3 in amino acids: CASSGAAGRYYEQYF. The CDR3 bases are TGTGCCAGCAGTGGGGCGGCAGGGCGGTACTACGAGCAGTACTTC.

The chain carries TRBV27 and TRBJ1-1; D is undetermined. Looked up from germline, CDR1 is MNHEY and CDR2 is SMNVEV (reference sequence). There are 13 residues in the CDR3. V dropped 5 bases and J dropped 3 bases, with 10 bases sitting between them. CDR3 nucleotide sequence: TGTGCCAGCAGTAGTTATTCACACACTGAAGCTTTCTTT. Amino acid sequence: CASSSYSHTEAFF.

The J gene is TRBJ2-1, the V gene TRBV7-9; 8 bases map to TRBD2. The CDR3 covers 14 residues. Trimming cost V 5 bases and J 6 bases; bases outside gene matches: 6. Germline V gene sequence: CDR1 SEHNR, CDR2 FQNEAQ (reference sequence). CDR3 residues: CASSPALAGNEQFF. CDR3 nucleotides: TGTGCCAGCAGCCCTGCTCTAGCGGGCAATGAGCAGTTCTTC.

The CDR3 region is CAWSVGSMYSTDTQYF. CDR3 in DNA: TGTGCCTGGAGTGTTGGCAGCATGTATAGCACAGATACGCAGTATTTT. The chain links TRBV30 to TRBJ2-3; D unclear. V lost 0 bases, J lost 0 bases, and 13 bases lay in between. This CDR3 contains 16 residues. Germline V CDR1 and CDR2: GTSNPN, SVGIG (reference sequence). The whole variable domain, filled in from reference TRBV30 and TRBJ2-3, reads SQTIHQWPATLVQPVGSPLSLECTVEGTSNPNLYWYRQAAGRGLQLLFYSVGIGQISSEVPQNLSASRPQDRQFILSSKKLLLSDSGFYLCAWSVGSMYSTDTQYFGPGTRLTVL.

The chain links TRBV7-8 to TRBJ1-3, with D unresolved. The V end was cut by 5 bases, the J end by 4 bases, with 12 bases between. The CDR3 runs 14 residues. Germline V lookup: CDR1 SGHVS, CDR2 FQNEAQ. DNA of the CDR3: TGTGCCAGCAGCCCGGGCCGATTAGGAAACACCATATATTTT. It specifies CASSPGRLGNTIYF. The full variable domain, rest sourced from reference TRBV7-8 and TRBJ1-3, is GAGVSQSPRYKVAKRGQDVALRCDPISGHVSLFWYQQALGQGPEFLTYFQNEAQLDKSGLPSDRFFAERPEGSVSTLKIQRTQQEDSAVYLCASSPGRLGNTIYFGEGSWLTVV.

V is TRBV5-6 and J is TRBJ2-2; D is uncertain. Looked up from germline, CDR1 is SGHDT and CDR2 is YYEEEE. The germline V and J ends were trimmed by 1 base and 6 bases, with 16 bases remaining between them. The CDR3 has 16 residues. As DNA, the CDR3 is TGTGCCAGCAGCTTGAGCAGAGGATCCAGTTCCGGGGAGCTGTTTTTT. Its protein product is CASSLSRGSSSGELFF.

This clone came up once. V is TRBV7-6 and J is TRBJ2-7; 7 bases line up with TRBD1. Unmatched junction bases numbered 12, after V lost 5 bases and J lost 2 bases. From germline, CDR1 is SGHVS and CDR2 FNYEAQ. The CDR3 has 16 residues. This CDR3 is CASSARGDSVAYEQYF. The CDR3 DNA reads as TGTGCCAGCAGCGCCCGAGGGGACAGCGTAGCCTACGAGCAGTACTTC.

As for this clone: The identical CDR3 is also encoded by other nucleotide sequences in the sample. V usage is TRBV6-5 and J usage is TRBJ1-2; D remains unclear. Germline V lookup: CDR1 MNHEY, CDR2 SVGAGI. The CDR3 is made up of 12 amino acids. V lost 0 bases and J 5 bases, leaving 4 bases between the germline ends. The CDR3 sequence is CASSYSGYGYTF. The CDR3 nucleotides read TGTGCCAGCAGTTACTCCGGGTATGGCTACACCTTC.

CDR3 sequence: CASSLSSGGNQPQHF. DNA for the CDR3: TGTGCCAGCAGTTTATCGTCAGGGGGGAATCAGCCCCAGCATTTT. This rearrangement joins TRBV27 to TRBJ1-5; 7 bases agree with TRBD1. Trimming cost V 0 bases and J 4 bases; bases outside gene matches: 3. Germline V gene data show CDR1 as MNHEY and CDR2 as SMNVEV (reference sequence). This CDR3 spans 15 amino acids.

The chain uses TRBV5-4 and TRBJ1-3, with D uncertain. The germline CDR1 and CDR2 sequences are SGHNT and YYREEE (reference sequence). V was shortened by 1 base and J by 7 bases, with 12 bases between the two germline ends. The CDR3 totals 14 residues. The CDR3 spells CASSLWAARNTIYF. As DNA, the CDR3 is TGTGCCAGCAGCTTGTGGGCGGCAAGGAACACCATATATTTT.

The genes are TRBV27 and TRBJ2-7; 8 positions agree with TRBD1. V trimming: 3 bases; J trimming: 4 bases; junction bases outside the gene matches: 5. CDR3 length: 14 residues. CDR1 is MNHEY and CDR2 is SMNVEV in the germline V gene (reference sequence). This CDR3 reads CASSFRTGQYEQYF. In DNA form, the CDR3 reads TGTGCCAGCAGTTTTAGGACAGGGCAGTACGAGCAGTACTTC.

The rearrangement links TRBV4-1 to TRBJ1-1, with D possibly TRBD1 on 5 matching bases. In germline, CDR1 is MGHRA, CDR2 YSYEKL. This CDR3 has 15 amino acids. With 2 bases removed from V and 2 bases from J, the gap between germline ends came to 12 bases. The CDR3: CASSQTPTENTEAFF. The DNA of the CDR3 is TGCGCCAGCAGCCAAACCCCGACAGAAAACACTGAAGCTTTCTTT.

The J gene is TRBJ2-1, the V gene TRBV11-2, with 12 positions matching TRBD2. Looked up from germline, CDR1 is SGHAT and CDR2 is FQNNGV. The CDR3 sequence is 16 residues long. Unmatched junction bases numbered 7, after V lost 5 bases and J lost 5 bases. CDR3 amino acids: CASSGHRLAGDNEQFF. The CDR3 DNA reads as TGTGCCAGCAGCGGGCACCGACTAGCGGGAGACAATGAGCAGTTCTTC.

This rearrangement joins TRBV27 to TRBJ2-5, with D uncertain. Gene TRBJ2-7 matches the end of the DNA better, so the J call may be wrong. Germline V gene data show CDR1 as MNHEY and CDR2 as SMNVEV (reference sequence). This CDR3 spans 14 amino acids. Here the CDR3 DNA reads TGTGCCAGCAGTCCTCAAGGACGACCCTACGAGCAGTACTTC. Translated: CASSPQGRPYEQYF.

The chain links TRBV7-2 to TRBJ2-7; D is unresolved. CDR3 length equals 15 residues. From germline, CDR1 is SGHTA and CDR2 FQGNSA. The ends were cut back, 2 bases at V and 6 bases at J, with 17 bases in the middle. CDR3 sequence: CASSLRGSLWLEQYF. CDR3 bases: TGTGCCAGCAGCTTAAGAGGTAGCCTGTGGCTCGAGCAGTACTTC.

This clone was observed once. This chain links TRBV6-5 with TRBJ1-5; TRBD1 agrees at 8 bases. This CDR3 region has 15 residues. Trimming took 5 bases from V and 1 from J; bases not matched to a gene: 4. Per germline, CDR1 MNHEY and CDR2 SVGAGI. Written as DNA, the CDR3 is TGTGCCAGCAGTACGACAGGGGCCAGCAATCAGCCCCAGCATTTT. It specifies CASSTTGASNQPQHF.

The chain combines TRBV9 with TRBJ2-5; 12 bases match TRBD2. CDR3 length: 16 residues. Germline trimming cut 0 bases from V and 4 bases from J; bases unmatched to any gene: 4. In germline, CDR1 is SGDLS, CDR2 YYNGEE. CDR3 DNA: TGTGCCAGCAGCGTAGGGGCTAGCGGGAGGGGAGAGACCCAGTACTTC. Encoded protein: CASSVGASGRGETQYF.

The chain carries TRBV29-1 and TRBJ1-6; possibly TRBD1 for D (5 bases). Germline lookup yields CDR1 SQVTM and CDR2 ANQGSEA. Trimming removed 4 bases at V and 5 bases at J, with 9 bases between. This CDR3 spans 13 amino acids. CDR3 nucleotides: TGCAGCGTTGGCAGGGACGATAATTCACCCCTCCACTTT. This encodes CSVGRDDNSPLHF.

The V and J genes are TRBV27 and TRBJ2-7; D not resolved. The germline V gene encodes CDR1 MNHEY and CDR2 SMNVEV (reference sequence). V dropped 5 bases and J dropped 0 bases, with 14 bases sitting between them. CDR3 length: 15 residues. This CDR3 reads CASSPHLRSSYEQYF. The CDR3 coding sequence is TGTGCCAGCAGTCCTCACCTTAGGAGCTCCTACGAGCAGTACTTC.

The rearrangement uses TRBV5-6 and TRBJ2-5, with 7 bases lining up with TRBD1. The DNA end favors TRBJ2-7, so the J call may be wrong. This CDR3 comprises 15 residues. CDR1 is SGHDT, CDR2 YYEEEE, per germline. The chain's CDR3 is CASSLGGTVTYEQYF. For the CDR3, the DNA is TGTGCCAGCAGCTTGGGGGGGACAGTTACCTACGAGCAGTACTTC.

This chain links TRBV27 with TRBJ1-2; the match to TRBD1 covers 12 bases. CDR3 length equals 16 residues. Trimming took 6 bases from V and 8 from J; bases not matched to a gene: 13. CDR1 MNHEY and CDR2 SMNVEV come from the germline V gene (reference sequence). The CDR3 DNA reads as TGTGCCAGCAGGAAAAGCCGGGGACAGGGGGCAGGCGGCTACACCTTC. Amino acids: CASRKSRGQGAGGYTF.

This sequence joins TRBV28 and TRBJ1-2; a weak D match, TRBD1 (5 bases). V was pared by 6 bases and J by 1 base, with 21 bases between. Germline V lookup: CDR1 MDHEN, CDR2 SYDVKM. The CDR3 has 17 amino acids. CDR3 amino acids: CASSTNRGQGNNYGYTF. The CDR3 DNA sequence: TGTGCCAGCAGCACAAATAGAGGGCAGGGCAATAACTATGGCTACACCTTC.

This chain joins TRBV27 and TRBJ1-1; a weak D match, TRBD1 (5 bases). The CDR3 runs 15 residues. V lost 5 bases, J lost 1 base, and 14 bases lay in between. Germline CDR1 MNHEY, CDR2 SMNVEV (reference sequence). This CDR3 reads CASSPPGPSNTEAFF. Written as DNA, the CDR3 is TGTGCCAGCAGTCCCCCGGGGCCGTCGAACACTGAAGCTTTCTTT.

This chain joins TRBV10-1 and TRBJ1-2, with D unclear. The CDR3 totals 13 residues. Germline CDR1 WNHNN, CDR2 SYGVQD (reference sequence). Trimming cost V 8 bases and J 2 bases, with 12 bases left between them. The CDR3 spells CASSAGLNYGYTF. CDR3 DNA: TGCGCCAGCTCGGCGGGCCTAAACTATGGCTACACCTTC.

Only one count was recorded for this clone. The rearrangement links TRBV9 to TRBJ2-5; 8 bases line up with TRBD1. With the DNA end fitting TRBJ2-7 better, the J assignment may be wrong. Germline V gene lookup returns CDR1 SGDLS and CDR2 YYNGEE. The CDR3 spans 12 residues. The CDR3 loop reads CASQGASYEQYF. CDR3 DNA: TGTGCCTCCCAGGGGGCTTCCTACGAGCAGTACTTC.

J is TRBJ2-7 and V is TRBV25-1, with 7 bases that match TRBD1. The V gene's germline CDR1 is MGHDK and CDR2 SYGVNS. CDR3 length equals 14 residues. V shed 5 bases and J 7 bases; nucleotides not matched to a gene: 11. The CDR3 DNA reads TGTGCCAGCAGTTTGCCGACAGGGTATGAGGAGCAGTACTTC. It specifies CASSLPTGYEEQYF.

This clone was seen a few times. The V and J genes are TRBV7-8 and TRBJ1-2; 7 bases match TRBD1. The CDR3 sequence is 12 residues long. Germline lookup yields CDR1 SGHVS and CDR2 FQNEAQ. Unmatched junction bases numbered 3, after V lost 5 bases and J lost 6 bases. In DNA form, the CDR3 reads TGTGCCAGCAGCAGACAGGGAAATGGCTACACCTTC. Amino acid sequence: CASSRQGNGYTF.